A selection of T cell receptor beta chains follows, all from one sample in a study of cytomegalovirus exposure and HLA in healthy donors. Assay used: immunoSEQ multiplex PCR; TCRdb lists only in-frame clones, some missing. The sample has approximately 100,000 clones, 85% to 90% seen once. The sequencing input was PBMCs. Source of these receptors: a man between 25 and 39 years old in good health and CMV-seronegative. CDR3s include the opening cysteine and the closing phenylalanine or tryptophan.

>14|TRBV11-2|TRBJ2-2
CASSDRGKAGELFF
>16|TRBV5-1|TRBJ2-7
CASSPGLAGGSYEQYF
>15|TRBV10-3|TRBJ2-3
CAISDPGQGTDTQYF
>16|TRBV7-9|TRBJ2-1
CASKKSPGREYNEQFF
>14|TRBV9|TRBJ2-1
CASSPRTSGNEQFF
>15|TRBV5-1|TRBJ2-3
CASSARTENTDTQYF
>17|TRBV27|TRBJ1-3
CASRAQGPTGSGNTIYF
>15|TRBV7-2|TRBJ2-1
CASSLRGQILNEQFF
>14|TRBV7-9|TRBJ1-3
CASSLSTSGNTIYF
>18|TRBV4-2|TRBJ2-1
CASSQDPGLAGGRDEQFF
>14|TRBV7-2|TRBJ2-5
CASSLAARRETQYF
>16|TRBV7-3|TRBJ2-2
CASSLRGRASSGELFF
>11|TRBV20-1|TRBJ2-5
CSAFPKETQYF
>13|TRBV30|TRBJ1-1
CAWSYFRNTEAFF
>16|TRBV27|TRBJ1-6
CASSSLVRGRKSPLHF
>13|TRBV19|TRBJ1-2
CAGPAGTGYGYTF
>16|TRBV28|TRBJ1-3
CASSLELVSSGNTIYF
>16|TRBV28|TRBJ2-1
CASSLVVAGGRNEQFF
>16|TRBV6-5|TRBJ1-1
CASSYLAGQVNTEAFF
>16|TRBV6-5|TRBJ1-2
CASSSRNHRKDYGYTF
>14|TRBV7-2|TRBJ1-2
CASSLQGALYGYTF
>15|TRBV2|TRBJ1-5
CASSAVGGGNQPQHF
>16|TRBV5-4|TRBJ1-6
CASSSGRQGTDSPLHF
>13|TRBV28|TRBJ2-7
CASTLLAGFEQYF
>15|TRBV2|TRBJ2-1
CASSGIDSIYNEQFF
>15|TRBV2|TRBJ1-6
CASSLGQGTNSPLHF
>14|TRBV5-1|TRBJ2-7
CASSYTGGASEQYF
>14|TRBV30|TRBJ2-3
CAWERIQGTDTQYF
>12|TRBV29-1|TRBJ2-1
CSVQESGNEQFF
>15|TRBV4-2|TRBJ2-3
CASSQSGGNTDTQYF
>12|TRBV7-9|TRBJ1-3
CASSSQGNTIYF
>15|TRBV6-4|TRBJ2-1
CASSEASGSGNEQFF
>17|TRBV9|TRBJ1-1
CASSGGNRQGSGTEAFF
>17|TRBV5-4|TRBJ2-6
CASSLDRVGSGANVLTF
>18|TRBV15|TRBJ2-6
CATSKNRDRTSGANVLTF
>15|TRBV9|TRBJ2-1
CASSAGTSGDNEQFF
>16|TRBV6-5|TRBJ1-2
CASSYLPQEGNYGYTF
>16|TRBV19|TRBJ2-1
CASSILTSGTYNEQFF
>15|TRBV11-2|TRBJ1-5
CASSLEAGSNQPQHF
>13|TRBV11-2|TRBJ2-5
CASSLGGEETQYF